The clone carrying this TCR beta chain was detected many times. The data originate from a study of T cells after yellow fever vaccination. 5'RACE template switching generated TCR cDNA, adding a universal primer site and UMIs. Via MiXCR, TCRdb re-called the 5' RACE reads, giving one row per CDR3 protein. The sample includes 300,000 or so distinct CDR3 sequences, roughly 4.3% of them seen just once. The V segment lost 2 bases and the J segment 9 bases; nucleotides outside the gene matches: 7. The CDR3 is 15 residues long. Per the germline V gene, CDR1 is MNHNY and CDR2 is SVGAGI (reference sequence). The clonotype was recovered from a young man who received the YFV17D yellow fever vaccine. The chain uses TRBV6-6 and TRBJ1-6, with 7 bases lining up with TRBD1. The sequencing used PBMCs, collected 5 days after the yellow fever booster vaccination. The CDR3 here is CASSYRGQGGSPLHF. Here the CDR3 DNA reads TGTGCCAGCAGTTACAGGGGGCAGGGAGGTTCACCCCTCCACTTT.